The next 17 T cell receptor beta chains were all read from a single sample in a study of T-cell reconstitution after alpha-beta-depleted transplantation in children. A TCRbeta library incorporating unique molecular identifiers was prepared. TCRdb itself ran the PCR reads through MiXCR, one entry per CDR3 protein. The data show 300,000 to 400,000 distinct CDR3 sequences, with more than 10% seen just once and 4.3% held by the top ten. The specimen comprised PBMCs, sampled from the stem cell graft. The receptor set was obtained from a human donor who donated a stem cell graft to a child with Fanconi anemia.

This clonotype was recorded a few times. This chain connects TRBV20-1 to TRBJ2-3; D not resolved. Deletions cut 3 bases from V and 2 bases from J, with 6 bases between. The CDR3 extends over 12 amino acids. CDR1 and CDR2 (germline): DFQATT, SNEGSKA (reference sequence). This CDR3 is CSASPLTDTQYF. The CDR3 DNA reads as TGCAGTGCTAGCCCCCTCACAGATACGCAGTATTTT.

This clonotype was recorded at least ten times. The chain couples TRBV25-1 to TRBJ1-1; D not certain. V lost 7 bases to trimming and J lost 1 base, with 13 bases between them. The CDR3 length is 14 residues. Germline values: CDR1 MGHDK, CDR2 SYGVNS. The CDR3 DNA follows: TGTGCCAGCAATCCCGATGGAGGGAACACTGAAGCTTTCTTT. Protein: CASNPDGGNTEAFF. Using reference TRBV25-1 and TRBJ1-1 for the parts outside the CDR3, the full variable domain is EADIYQTPRYLVIGTGKKITLECSQTMGHDKMYWYQQDPGMELHLIHYSYGVNSTEKGDLSSESTVSRIRTEHFPLTLESARPSHTSQYLCASNPDGGNTEAFFGQGTRLTVV.

The chain recombines TRBV5-1 with TRBJ1-2, with D unclear. Trimming took 0 bases from V and 8 from J, leaving 11 bases between them. CDR1 and CDR2 (germline): SGHRS, YFSETQ. This CDR3 comprises 13 residues. This CDR3 is CASSLEFGGGYTF. In DNA form, the CDR3 reads TGCGCCAGCAGCTTGGAGTTCGGTGGGGGCTACACCTTC.

CDR3 residues: CASSSRSSDTGELFF. In nucleotides, the CDR3 is TGCGCCAGCAGCTCCCGTTCTTCGGACACCGGGGAGCTGTTTTTT. V gene TRBV5-1 combines with J gene TRBJ2-2; D call uncertain. Germline V gene data show CDR1 as SGHRS and CDR2 as YFSETQ. The CDR3 runs 15 residues. V lost 3 bases and J 3 bases, leaving 12 bases between the germline ends.

This sequence joins TRBV30 and TRBJ2-7; unclear D gene. In germline, CDR1 is GTSNPN, CDR2 SVGIG (reference sequence). Trimming took 0 bases from V and 5 from J, leaving 8 bases between them. This CDR3 is built from 12 residues. The CDR3 sequence: CAWSVVGNEQYF. The CDR3 nucleotides are TGTGCCTGGAGTGTTGTTGGGAACGAGCAGTACTTC.

This clonotype was picked up a small number of times. The V and J genes are TRBV19 and TRBJ1-5; the D is unclear. Trimming took off 3 bases at V and 0 bases at J, with 6 bases between the two ends. This CDR3 region has 14 residues. Germline CDR1 and CDR2: LNHDA and SQIVND (reference sequence). The CDR3 sequence: CASSMTSSNQPQHF. The CDR3 nucleotides are TGTGCCAGTAGTATGACATCTAGCAATCAGCCCCAGCATTTT.

CDR3 residues: CASSQDRGRETQYF. The CDR3 coding sequence is TGTGCCAGCAGCCAAGACAGGGGGCGAGAGACCCAGTACTTC. The chain recombines TRBV3-1 with TRBJ2-5; 8 bases map to TRBD1. Germline CDR1 LGHDT, CDR2 YNNKEL (reference sequence). V gave up 0 bases and J gave up 4 bases; unmatched junction bases: 1. This CDR3 spans 14 amino acids.

This clonotype showed up just a few times. This chain uses TRBV6-2 or TRBV6-3 with TRBJ2-3; 12 nucleotides agree with TRBD2. V lost 2 bases and J lost 1; bases outside the gene matches: 7. Germline assignment: CDR1 MNHEY and CDR2 SVGEGT. The CDR3 runs 18 residues. CDR3 region: CASSYETSGGSRTDTQYF. CDR3 in DNA: TGTGCCAGCAGTTACGAGACTAGCGGGGGCTCTCGCACAGATACGCAGTATTTT.

This clonotype was seen a handful of times. The CDR3 region has the DNA TGTGCCAGCAGCTCCAGACATTTTTCCACTGAAGCTTTCTTT. This encodes CASSSRHFSTEAFF. V is TRBV12-3 or TRBV12-4 and J is TRBJ1-1; D remains unclear. The CDR3 has 14 residues. Trimming took off 6 bases at V and 4 bases at J, with 15 bases between the two ends.

This clonotype was counted only a few times. The V and J genes are TRBV19 and TRBJ2-2; D is uncertain. V was pared by 5 bases and J by 6 bases, with 10 bases between. This CDR3 comprises 13 residues. Germline CDR1 and CDR2: LNHDA and SQIVND (reference sequence). CDR3 in amino acids: CASSVGSPGELFF. DNA for the CDR3: TGTGCCAGTAGTGTGGGCAGTCCCGGGGAGCTGTTTTTT. Supplemented by reference TRBV19 and TRBJ2-2, the full variable domain reads DGGITQSPKYLFRKEGQNVTLSCEQNLNHDAMYWYRQDPGQGLRLIYYSQIVNDFQKGDIAEGYSVSREKKESFPLTVTSAQKNPTAFYLCASSVGSPGELFFGEGSRLTVL.

There are many counts of this clonotype. The V gene is TRBV3-1, the J gene TRBJ1-5; no clear D. This CDR3 region has 13 residues. Germline CDR1 and CDR2: LGHDT and YNNKEL (reference sequence). V lost 3 bases and J 3 bases, leaving 6 bases between the germline ends. For the CDR3, the DNA is TGTGCCAGCAGCCAGGGCCTCAATCAGCCCCAGCATTTT. This translates into CASSQGLNQPQHF.

The chain joins TRBV20-1 to TRBJ2-4, with TRBD1 matching over 11 bases. V gave up 7 bases and J gave up 7 bases; unmatched junction bases: 3. This CDR3 is built from 12 residues. The germline gives CDR1 DFQATT, CDR2 SNEGSKA (reference sequence). The CDR3 coding sequence is TGCAGTGTAGGACAGGGGGCGAACATTCAGTACTTC. Amino acid sequence: CSVGQGANIQYF.

This clonotype occurred a few times. The genes are TRBV12-3 or TRBV12-4 and TRBJ2-3; D might be TRBD2 (6 bases). The ends were cut back, 0 bases at V and 4 bases at J, with 8 bases in the middle. This CDR3 comprises 14 residues. The CDR3 bases are TGTGCCAGCAGTTTAGCCGGGGGATCAGATACGCAGTATTTT. Translating it yields CASSLAGGSDTQYF.

This clonotype was detected ten times or more. This chain uses TRBV20-1 with TRBJ2-3; D may be TRBD1 or TRBD2 (5 bases each). This CDR3 region has 18 residues. Germline lookup yields CDR1 DFQATT and CDR2 SNEGSKA (reference sequence). The ends were cut back, 3 bases at V and 4 bases at J, with 26 bases in the middle. The CDR3: CSASRLEGWLGSSDTQYF. CDR3 DNA: TGCAGTGCTAGTAGGCTAGAGGGGTGGCTAGGTAGCTCAGATACGCAGTATTTT.

The CDR3, as DNA: TGTGCCAGCAGCCCCCGGACAGTCGGGGCCGGGGAGCTGTTTTTT. This sequence encodes CASSPRTVGAGELFF. V is TRBV7-2 and J is TRBJ2-2; weak D call: TRBD1 (6 bases). The germline gives CDR1 SGHTA, CDR2 FQGNSA. The CDR3 consists of 15 residues. V was pared by 5 bases and J by 6 bases, with 16 bases between.

V usage is TRBV12-3 or TRBV12-4 and J usage is TRBJ1-2, with 8 bases matching TRBD1. Losses at the gene ends were 5 bases for V and 2 bases for J; bases not matched to a gene: 4. The CDR3 covers 14 residues. The CDR3: CASSTGQANYGYTF. Here the CDR3 DNA reads TGTGCCAGCAGTACGGGACAGGCAAACTATGGCTACACCTTC.

This clonotype was detected only a few times. V is TRBV4-2 and J is TRBJ1-3, with D uncertain. The CDR3 has 16 residues. The germline gives CDR1 LGHNA, CDR2 YNFKEQ. The V end lost 0 bases, the J end lost 0 bases, and 9 bases lay between the germline ends. CDR3 bases: TGTGCCAGCAGCCAAGAACACAGAATCTCTGGAAACACCATATATTTT. Translated: CASSQEHRISGNTIYF.